This is a list of T cell receptor beta chains from one sample in a study of T-cell memory formation after mild COVID-19. TCRdb independently ran MiXCR on the 5' RACE reads; one entry per CDR3 protein. The sample lists around 340,000 distinct CDR3 sequences; about an eighth were seen once. The sequenced material came from PBMCs or a T cell subset sorted from them (not recorded which). The source of these receptors is a man aged 18 to 29 who had mild COVID-19 (a few samples of this study predate the infection). Cell type and time point are not known. Both conserved end residues are part of each CDR3. The order of the fields is J gene, clone size, D gene, V gene, CDR3 protein, CDR3 DNA. A D gene is named only where the DNA matches it firmly. The listing skips clone size in some rows; elsewhere it reads once, few, many or a size class.

j_call: TRBJ2-5; clone_size: -; d_call: -; v_call: TRBV24-1; cdr3_aa: CATSDEGGGQGLGTQYF; cdr3_nt: TGTGCCACCAGTGATGAGGGTGGTGGACAAGGGTTGGGGACCCAGTACTTC
j_call: TRBJ1-3; clone_size: -; d_call: -; v_call: TRBV28; cdr3_aa: CATQGGNTIYF; cdr3_nt: TGTGCCACCCAGGGGGGAAACACCATATATTTT
j_call: TRBJ2-3; clone_size: -; d_call: TRBD2; v_call: TRBV3-1; cdr3_aa: CASSQDVREGTDTQYF; cdr3_nt: TGTGCCAGCAGCCAAGATGTTCGGGAGGGTACAGATACGCAGTATTTT
j_call: TRBJ1-1; clone_size: -; d_call: TRBD1; v_call: TRBV5-1; cdr3_aa: CASGDRDTEAFF; cdr3_nt: TGCGCCAGCGGCGACAGGGACACTGAAGCTTTCTTT
j_call: TRBJ2-5; clone_size: many; d_call: TRBD2; v_call: TRBV9; cdr3_aa: CASSPEPGGQETQYF; cdr3_nt: TGTGCCAGCAGCCCAGAACCGGGGGGACAAGAGACCCAGTACTTC
j_call: TRBJ1-1; clone_size: few; d_call: -; v_call: TRBV19; cdr3_aa: CASTGRPNTEAFF; cdr3_nt: TGTGCCAGTACGGGACGACCGAACACTGAAGCTTTCTTT
j_call: TRBJ2-3; clone_size: many; d_call: -; v_call: TRBV5-5; cdr3_aa: CASSLDSFITQYF; cdr3_nt: TGTGCCAGCAGCTTGGATTCCTTCATTACGCAGTATTTT
j_call: TRBJ2-3; clone_size: few; d_call: -; v_call: TRBV6-6; cdr3_aa: CASRPTGQGTDTQYF; cdr3_nt: TGTGCCAGCAGGCCTACAGGGCAAGGGACAGATACGCAGTATTTT
j_call: TRBJ1-2; clone_size: few; d_call: -; v_call: TRBV11-2; cdr3_aa: CASSLAVPSRRGYGYTF; cdr3_nt: TGTGCCAGCAGCTTAGCGGTCCCTAGTCGGAGGGGCTATGGCTACACCTTC
j_call: TRBJ2-3; clone_size: -; d_call: -; v_call: TRBV7-9; cdr3_aa: CASSLASVTDTQYF; cdr3_nt: TGTGCCAGCAGCTTAGCATCGGTTACGGATACGCAGTATTTT
j_call: TRBJ2-7; clone_size: -; d_call: TRBD2; v_call: TRBV3-1; cdr3_aa: CASSQFSGAAYF; cdr3_nt: TGTGCCAGCAGCCAATTTAGCGGGGCGGCGTACTTC
j_call: TRBJ2-5; clone_size: -; d_call: TRBD2; v_call: TRBV29-1; cdr3_aa: CSVRGGFRWETQYF; cdr3_nt: TGCAGCGTTCGGGGGGGGTTTCGCTGGGAGACCCAGTACTTC
j_call: TRBJ1-4; clone_size: -; d_call: TRBD1; v_call: TRBV7-2; cdr3_aa: CASSQPGTGLNEKLFF; cdr3_nt: TGTGCCAGCAGCCAGCCCGGGACAGGGCTTAATGAAAAACTGTTTTTT
j_call: TRBJ2-3; clone_size: many; d_call: -; v_call: TRBV4-3; cdr3_aa: CASSPSWGNTDTQYF; cdr3_nt: TGCGCCAGCAGCCCGTCTTGGGGAAACACAGATACGCAGTATTTT
j_call: TRBJ1-1; clone_size: few; d_call: -; v_call: TRBV12-3/TRBV12-4; cdr3_aa: CASSFSQTEAFF; cdr3_nt: TGTGCCAGCAGTTTCTCCCAGACTGAAGCTTTCTTT
j_call: TRBJ2-3; clone_size: -; d_call: -; v_call: TRBV6-5; cdr3_aa: CASKMGHPDTQYF; cdr3_nt: TGTGCCAGCAAAATGGGGCACCCAGATACGCAGTATTTT
j_call: TRBJ2-2; clone_size: -; d_call: TRBD2; v_call: TRBV5-8; cdr3_aa: CASSLGLAGAGNTGELFF; cdr3_nt: TGTGCCAGCAGCCTGGGACTAGCGGGGGCTGGAAACACCGGGGAGCTGTTTTTT
j_call: TRBJ1-6; clone_size: -; d_call: TRBD1; v_call: TRBV2; cdr3_aa: CASTGTGGFGSPLHF; cdr3_nt: TGTGCCAGCACCGGGACAGGGGGCTTTGGTTCACCCCTCCACTTT
j_call: TRBJ2-7; clone_size: -; d_call: TRBD1; v_call: TRBV7-2; cdr3_aa: CASSSGTGAQYEQYF; cdr3_nt: TGTGCCAGCAGCTCCGGGACAGGGGCTCAATACGAGCAGTACTTC
j_call: TRBJ2-3; clone_size: -; d_call: TRBD1; v_call: TRBV28; cdr3_aa: CASSLPGQSLYTDTQYF; cdr3_nt: TGTGCCAGCAGTCTCCCGGGACAGAGCCTTTACACAGATACGCAGTATTTT
j_call: TRBJ1-5; clone_size: many; d_call: TRBD1; v_call: TRBV7-8; cdr3_aa: CASSPGTGANQPQHF; cdr3_nt: TGTGCCAGCAGCCCAGGGACAGGGGCCAATCAGCCCCAGCATTTT
j_call: TRBJ1-3; clone_size: many; d_call: -; v_call: TRBV12-3/TRBV12-4; cdr3_aa: CASSFSGNTIYF; cdr3_nt: TGTGCCAGCAGTTTCTCTGGAAACACCATATATTTT
j_call: TRBJ2-1; clone_size: -; d_call: TRBD2; v_call: TRBV27; cdr3_aa: CASSFGSSGYNEQFF; cdr3_nt: TGTGCCAGCAGTTTCGGATCTAGCGGATACAATGAGCAGTTCTTC
j_call: TRBJ2-5; clone_size: -; d_call: -; v_call: TRBV20-1; cdr3_aa: CSARVPRAPETQYF; cdr3_nt: TGCAGTGCTAGAGTACCAAGGGCCCCAGAGACCCAGTACTTC
j_call: TRBJ2-1; clone_size: few; d_call: -; v_call: TRBV7-6; cdr3_aa: CASSLRVARAYNEQFF; cdr3_nt: TGTGCCAGCAGCTTACGCGTAGCCCGAGCCTACAATGAGCAGTTCTTC
j_call: TRBJ1-4; clone_size: -; d_call: -; v_call: TRBV28; cdr3_aa: CASSSSMRGLEKLFF; cdr3_nt: TGTGCCAGCAGTTCCTCTATGCGGGGGCTGGAAAAACTGTTTTTT
j_call: TRBJ2-5; clone_size: few; d_call: -; v_call: TRBV20-1; cdr3_aa: CSALLSQETQYF; cdr3_nt: TGCAGTGCTCTCCTTAGCCAAGAGACCCAGTACTTC
j_call: TRBJ2-7; clone_size: many; d_call: TRBD2; v_call: TRBV4-2; cdr3_aa: CASSQRTSGSSYEQYF; cdr3_nt: TGTGCCAGCAGCCAACGGACTAGCGGATCATCCTACGAGCAGTACTTC
j_call: TRBJ1-2; clone_size: few; d_call: -; v_call: TRBV10-3; cdr3_aa: CAISESMGYGYTF; cdr3_nt: TGTGCCATCAGTGAGTCTATGGGCTATGGCTACACCTTC
j_call: TRBJ2-3; clone_size: few; d_call: TRBD1; v_call: TRBV29-1; cdr3_aa: CSVEPRGQGTDTQYF; cdr3_nt: TGCAGCGTTGAGCCCAGGGGGCAAGGGACAGATACGCAGTATTTT
j_call: TRBJ2-1; clone_size: -; d_call: TRBD2; v_call: TRBV20-1; cdr3_aa: CSARDLAGQFF; cdr3_nt: TGCAGTGCTAGAGATTTAGCGGGGCAGTTCTTC
j_call: TRBJ1-5; clone_size: few; d_call: TRBD1; v_call: TRBV6-2/TRBV6-3; cdr3_aa: CASSYSSGQGESNQPQHF; cdr3_nt: TGTGCCAGCAGTTACTCGTCGGGGCAGGGGGAAAGCAATCAGCCCCAGCATTTT
j_call: TRBJ2-5; clone_size: -; d_call: -; v_call: TRBV7-9; cdr3_aa: CASSPSGGAEETQYF; cdr3_nt: TGTGCCAGCAGTCCATCAGGCGGAGCGGAAGAGACCCAGTACTTC
j_call: TRBJ1-6; clone_size: -; d_call: -; v_call: TRBV11-1; cdr3_aa: CASSLEDGRNSPLHF; cdr3_nt: TGTGCCAGCAGCTTAGAGGACGGCCGGAATTCACCCCTCCACTTT
j_call: TRBJ2-3; clone_size: few; d_call: -; v_call: TRBV12-3/TRBV12-4; cdr3_aa: CASKVQATDTQYF; cdr3_nt: TGTGCCAGCAAGGTCCAGGCCACAGATACGCAGTATTTT
j_call: TRBJ1-2; clone_size: -; d_call: -; v_call: TRBV2; cdr3_aa: CASSGPSALYGYTF; cdr3_nt: TGTGCCAGCAGTGGGCCTTCGGCCCTCTATGGCTACACCTTC
j_call: TRBJ2-7; clone_size: few; d_call: -; v_call: TRBV6-5; cdr3_aa: CASSHGTNYEQYF; cdr3_nt: TGTGCCAGCAGTCACGGGACCAACTACGAGCAGTACTTC
j_call: TRBJ1-5; clone_size: -; d_call: TRBD1; v_call: TRBV7-2; cdr3_aa: CASSLEGTGGQPQHF; cdr3_nt: TGTGCCAGCAGCTTAGAGGGGACAGGGGGCCAGCCCCAGCATTTT
j_call: TRBJ1-5; clone_size: -; d_call: -; v_call: TRBV5-1; cdr3_aa: CASSIYSGTPLSF; cdr3_nt: TGCGCCAGCAGTATTTATTCGGGGACACCGCTTTCCTTT
j_call: TRBJ2-7; clone_size: many; d_call: -; v_call: TRBV6-2/TRBV6-3; cdr3_aa: CASSPTGTYEQYF; cdr3_nt: TGTGCCAGCAGTCCTACAGGGACCTACGAGCAGTACTTC
j_call: TRBJ1-4; clone_size: -; d_call: TRBD1; v_call: TRBV2; cdr3_aa: CASRRDRAATNEKLFF; cdr3_nt: TGTGCCAGCAGGCGGGACAGGGCTGCAACTAATGAAAAACTGTTTTTT